This T cell receptor (beta chain) was captured by sequencing in a study of blood T cell repertoires in COVID-19. Study context: The United States, Italy and Spain supplied acute and convalescent COVID-19 samples. From T cells, B-cell-depleted T cells, or PBMCs came the material, which was cDNA or gDNA.

Only in-frame clones appear in the TCRdb table, and some are missing; sequencing was by immunoSEQ multiplex PCR. Of under 350,000 clones listed, around nine tenths are singletons. Germline CDR1 and CDR2: MNHEY and SVGEGT. The trim removed 2 bases at V and 0 bases at J, leaving 10 bases unmatched. The CDR3 contains 18 residues. The rearrangement uses TRBV6-2 or TRBV6-3 and TRBJ2-1, with 7 positions matching TRBD2. The sample consisted of peripheral blood. This sequence was found in a man between 65 and 85 years old with acute or convalescent COVID-19. The CDR3 DNA reads TGTGCCAGCAGTTACGATCGGGACTACCTCACCTCCTACAATGAGCAGTTCTTC. Its protein product is CASSYDRDYLTSYNEQFF.